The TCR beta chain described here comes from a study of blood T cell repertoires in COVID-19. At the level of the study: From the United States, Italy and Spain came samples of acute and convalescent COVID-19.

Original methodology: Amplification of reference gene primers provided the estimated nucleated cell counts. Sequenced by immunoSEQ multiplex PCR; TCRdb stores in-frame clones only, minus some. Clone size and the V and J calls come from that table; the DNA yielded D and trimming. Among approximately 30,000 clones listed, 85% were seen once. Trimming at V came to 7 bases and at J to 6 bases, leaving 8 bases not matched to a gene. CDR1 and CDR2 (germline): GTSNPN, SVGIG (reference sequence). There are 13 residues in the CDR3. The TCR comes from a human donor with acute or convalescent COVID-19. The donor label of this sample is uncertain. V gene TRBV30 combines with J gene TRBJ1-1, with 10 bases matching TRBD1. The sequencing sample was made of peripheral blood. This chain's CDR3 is CAFNRDRGAEAFF. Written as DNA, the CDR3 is TGTGCCTTTAACCGGGACAGGGGCGCTGAAGCTTTCTTT.